The source of this T cell receptor (beta chain) is a study of cytomegalovirus exposure and HLA in healthy donors (TCRdb year 2017). Regarding the complete study: According to a later analysis, one platform produced both the 120 validation repertoires and the 700 or so repertoires of the first cohort. High-throughput TCR immunosequencing, statistical association of individual TCRs with disease status, and machine learning were combined to predict cytomegalovirus infection status. Along with the approximately 650-subject first cohort, a separate validation cohort of over a hundred different subjects was used. The study aimed to test whether signatures of past pathogen exposure could be identified by cataloging public T cell receptors. Points the paper makes about the study in general: According to the authors, the approach could potentially be generalized to other disease states and immunological phenotypes. A later analysis lacked HLA typing for the validation cohort, so it scored co-occurrence in that cohort across all 120 or so repertoires. The study listed approximately 160 TCR beta chains as associated with cytomegalovirus. A few of the identified cytomegalovirus-associated TCR beta chains were confirmed in vitro to be specific for cytomegalovirus antigens. The classifier was reported to diagnose cytomegalovirus status with high specificity and sensitivity in both the original and validation cohorts. Subsequent analysis determined that TCRs grouped into clusters in the first cohort also showed a tendency toward co-occurrence across the 120 or so validation repertoires, and 85% to 95% of cluster scores exceeded 0. While some public TCRs were present in many individuals, most TCR sequences turned up only very rarely across donors.

The donors belonged to the validation cohort of over a hundred subjects, which was separate from the approximately 700-subject first cohort. About this clone: Its antigen has not been determined. No per-base quality is available; no much larger clone lies one base away.

The method behind the library was the immunoSEQ multiplex PCR assay. As for the authors' bioinformatics: A statistical classification framework was developed to diagnose cytomegalovirus status using the catalog of TCR beta chain sequences. The table was pulled from immuneACCESS by TCRdb, which kept in-frame rearrangements only. Such tables lose some clones; where checked, under half of the loss comes from unresolved V genes, and the rest has no known cause. Clone size and the V and J calls come from that table; the DNA yielded D and trimming. For this sample the table gives 280,000 or so clones, of which 88% were detected only once. In total, the top ten clones hold approximately 0.94% of the sample. The CDR3 holds 15 amino acids from the cysteine to the phenylalanine. The DNA shown is the 45-base CDR3, in frame from base 1. The junction shows trimming of 4 bases on V and 6 bases on J, plus 18 bases between the germline ends. For CDR1 and CDR2, the germline V gene lists MGHDK and SYGVNS.

The clonotype comes from a woman aged 18-30 years in good health and CMV-seronegative. The chain was built from TRBV25-1 and TRBJ1-2, with the D gene not confidently named. The sequenced sample was PBMCs. The sequenced DNA is TGTGCCAGCAGTGGGGTACGAGGGAACGACAATGGCTACACCTTC. Its translation reads: CASSGVRGNDNGYTF.